These 27 T cell receptor beta chains originate from one sample sequenced in a study of kidney transplant recipient with SARS-CoV-2 infection listed by TCRdb under 2021. According to the study, the label for this sample's time point signals: pre-pandemic baseline sample and day 111 after first positive SARS-CoV-2 test. Sequencing was performed on an Illumina MiSeq. The raw public reads went through TCRdb reprocessing: fastp at Q25, MiXCR clone calling, in-frame beta chains kept. CDR3 protein duplicates are merged, each entry listing the most common genes and DNA. The table for this sample lists under 300,000 distinct CDR3 sequences; about 30% of them were counted only once. Clones ranked in the top ten supply roughly 7% of the sample. The sequencing used a blood sample, collected at baseline and between days 110 and 120 from a kidney transplant recipient. Receptors originate from a male patient younger than 45 who had COVID-19 and was a kidney transplant recipient. A transplant means some T cells may be of graft donor rather than patient origin.

This clonotype was recorded many times. This rearrangement joins TRBV28 to TRBJ1-4, with 8 nucleotides matching TRBD1. Per the germline V gene, CDR1 is MDHEN and CDR2 is SYDVKM. The CDR3 length is 16 residues. J gave up 8 bases and V 5 bases, and 13 bases lay outside the gene matches. The CDR3 region is CASSVPSRDRKEKLFF. The DNA for the CDR3 is TGTGCCAGCAGTGTACCCTCCCGGGACAGGAAGGAAAAACTGTTTTTT.

This clonotype was found many times. The chain has TRBV20-1 and TRBJ1-6, with 7 positions matching TRBD1. This CDR3 is 14 amino acids long. Germline-derived CDR1 and CDR2 are DFQATT and SNEGSKA (reference sequence). Trimming took 6 bases from V and 5 from J; bases not matched to a gene: 7. The CDR3 coding sequence is TGCAGTGCCACCTTGGGACAGCATAATTCACCCCTCCACTTT. Protein: CSATLGQHNSPLHF.

This clonotype has a count of ten or more. This chain uses TRBV6-2 or TRBV6-3 with TRBJ2-6, with D unclear. The CDR3 is made up of 15 amino acids. Germline V CDR1 and CDR2: MNHEY, SVGEGT. Trimming removed 7 bases at V and 0 bases at J, with 10 bases between. CDR3 amino acids: CASIGRNSGANVLTF. The DNA for the CDR3 is TGTGCCAGCATTGGGCGGAACTCTGGGGCCAACGTCCTGACTTTC.

The table lists this clonotype with many counts. This chain joins TRBV12-3 or TRBV12-4 and TRBJ2-2; TRBD2 matches 7 bases. The CDR3 spans 18 residues. After removal of 3 bases from V and 6 bases from J, the junction contained 16 bases not matched to a gene. The CDR3 coding sequence is TGTGCCAGCAGTTTCCCCAACCGACGGCTAGCGGTTCCCGGGGAGCTGTTTTTT. Translating gives CASSFPNRRLAVPGELFF.

In regard to this clonotype: This clone may be a read error of a much larger clone one base away. The rearrangement joins TRBV2 to TRBJ2-7; 10 bases align to TRBD1. V was clipped by 8 bases and J by 5 bases; unmatched bases: 3. Germline values: CDR1 SNHLY, CDR2 FYNNEI. The CDR3 runs 12 residues. The CDR3, as DNA: TGTGCCAGCTGGGACAGGGGCGACGAGCAGTACTTC. Translation gives CASWDRGDEQYF.

About this clonotype itself: This may be a read error, as it is one base from a much larger clone. The rearrangement uses TRBV3-1 and TRBJ2-2; no definite D call. The germline V gene encodes CDR1 LGHDT and CDR2 YNNKEL (reference sequence). The CDR3 loop spans 16 amino acids. CDR3 region: CANSKARVQGTGELFF. Written as DNA, the CDR3 is TGTGCCAACAGCAAAGCAAGGGTACAAGGGACCGGGGAGCTGTTTTTT.

This clonotype was counted at least ten times. V usage is TRBV11-2 and J usage is TRBJ2-1; 10 nucleotides match TRBD2. Per germline, CDR1 SGHAT and CDR2 FQNNGV. CDR3 length: 17 residues. With V trimmed by 0 bases and J by 4 bases, 6 bases remained unmatched. The DNA of the CDR3 is TGTGCCAGCAGCTTAGATCTGGCACTAGCGGGGTACAATGAGCAGTTCTTC. Translation gives CASSLDLALAGYNEQFF.

This clonotype has a handful of counts. The V call is TRBV18, the J call TRBJ2-3; tentative D call: TRBD2 (6 bases). With 2 bases removed from V and 3 bases from J, the gap between germline ends came to 15 bases. The CDR3 totals 16 residues. Germline V gene sequence: CDR1 KGHSH, CDR2 LQKENI. The CDR3 spells CASSPFISGTTDTQYF. Written as DNA, the CDR3 is TGTGCCAGCTCACCATTCATTAGCGGTACGACAGATACGCAGTATTTT.

There are many counts of this clonotype. The chain is built from TRBV9 and TRBJ1-2, with D possibly being TRBD1 (5 bases). The germline CDR1 and CDR2 sequences are SGDLS and YYNGEE. The CDR3 loop spans 17 amino acids. V was shortened by 0 bases and J by 0 bases, with 15 bases between the two germline ends. This CDR3 reads CASSVASREGSNYGYTF. CDR3 sequence (DNA): TGTGCCAGCAGCGTAGCTTCCAGGGAGGGTTCTAACTATGGCTACACCTTC.

The table lists this clonotype with many counts. The chain couples TRBV7-8 to TRBJ1-2, with TRBD1 matching 7 bases. The J segment lost 13 bases and the V segment lost 1 base, leaving 12 bases of the junction unmatched. Germline V gives CDR1 SGHVS, CDR2 FQNEAQ. This CDR3 contains 14 residues. For the CDR3, the DNA is TGTGCCAGCAGCTTAGTGTCCCGACAGGGACCCCCCACCTTC. It translates to CASSLVSRQGPPTF.

The V call is TRBV28, the J call TRBJ2-1; perhaps TRBD2 as D (6 bases). V was trimmed by 6 bases and J by 6 bases, leaving 18 bases between them. This CDR3 contains 15 residues. The germline CDR1 and CDR2 sequences are MDHEN and SYDVKM. The CDR3 nucleotides are TGTGCCAGCAGGCAAACCGGGACTTCGAGCAATGAGCAGTTCTTC. Its protein is CASRQTGTSSNEQFF.

This clonotype has only a few counts. This chain uses TRBV5-4 with TRBJ1-4; 7 bases align to TRBD1. V lost 2 bases to trimming and J lost 8 bases; unmatched junction nucleotides: 9. The CDR3 is made up of 15 amino acids. Germline V gene lookup returns CDR1 SGHNT and CDR2 YYREEE (reference sequence). CDR3 sequence: CASSFPGQRREKLFF. The CDR3 coding sequence is TGTGCCAGCAGCTTTCCGGGACAGAGACGCGAAAAACTGTTTTTT. The full variable domain, in which reference TRBV5-4 and TRBJ1-4 provide the parts outside the CDR3, is ETGVTQSPTHLIKTRGQQVTLRCSSQSGHNTVSWYQQALGQGPQFIFQYYREEENGRGNFPPRFSGLQFPNYSSELNVNALELDDSALYLCASSFPGQRREKLFFGSGTQLSVL.

In this sample, this clonotype turned up many times. V and J are TRBV27 and TRBJ2-3, with 9 bases aligning to TRBD1. Germline V gene lookup returns CDR1 MNHEY and CDR2 SMNVEV (reference sequence). V trimming: 3 bases; J trimming: 2 bases; junction bases outside the gene matches: 9. This CDR3 has 17 residues. The CDR3 reads CASSFSSGTGTTDTQYF. The CDR3 DNA follows: TGTGCCAGCAGTTTTTCGAGTGGGACAGGGACCACAGATACGCAGTATTTT.

This clonotype has a count of ten or more. This chain joins TRBV4-3 and TRBJ1-2; D is undetermined. The CDR3 spans 17 residues. In germline, CDR1 is LGHNA, CDR2 YSLEER. The ends were cut back, 4 bases at V and 4 bases at J, with 22 bases in the middle. The CDR3 is CASSLILGRRKTYGYTF. DNA of the CDR3: TGCGCCAGCAGCCTTATCCTAGGACGTCGAAAGACCTATGGCTACACCTTC.

This clonotype was seen ten or more times. The chain combines TRBV4-3 with TRBJ1-3, with D uncertain. V lost 0 bases, J lost 0 bases, and 9 bases lay in between. The CDR3 is 16 residues long. Per germline, CDR1 LGHNA and CDR2 YSLEER. This chain's CDR3 is CASSQDLGNSGNTIYF. The DNA of the CDR3 is TGCGCCAGCAGCCAAGATTTAGGGAACTCTGGAAACACCATATATTTT.

This clonotype was seen ten or more times. The gene calls are TRBV20-1 and TRBJ1-5, with 12 bases fitting TRBD1. Germline V gives CDR1 DFQATT, CDR2 SNEGSKA (reference sequence). V shed 6 bases and J 0 bases; nucleotides not matched to a gene: 15. The CDR3 length is 19 residues. Here the CDR3 reads CSAILRDRGQVRSNQPQHF. Written as DNA, the CDR3 is TGCAGTGCCATACTCCGGGACAGGGGGCAGGTTCGTAGCAATCAGCCCCAGCATTTT.

This clonotype came up many times. V is TRBV9 and J is TRBJ1-4; D gene uncertain. Trimming stripped 4 bases from V and 4 bases from J, with 17 bases between. Germline values: CDR1 SGDLS, CDR2 YYNGEE. The CDR3 is 16 amino acids. The CDR3 DNA is TGTGCCAGCAGCACGGGCCTTGACCCGATTAATGAAAAACTGTTTTTT. Translated: CASSTGLDPINEKLFF.

The genes are TRBV10-2 and TRBJ1-2, with no clear D. Germline assignment: CDR1 WSHSY and CDR2 SAAADI. With 4 bases removed from V and 6 bases from J, the gap between germline ends came to 24 bases. The CDR3 runs to 17 residues. The CDR3 bases are TGCGCCAGCAGTGTATGGTTCACTTCTAGAAAGACCCATGGCTACACCTTC. This translates into CASSVWFTSRKTHGYTF.

A remark on this clonotype: Possible read error: a much larger clone is one base away. The chain employs TRBV25-1 and TRBJ1-2; D call uncertain. The germline V gene encodes CDR1 MGHDK and CDR2 SYGVNS. The CDR3 has 17 amino acids. CDR3: CASSTYIELGKTYGHTF. CDR3 coding DNA: TGTGCCAGCAGTACATACATAGAACTGGGAAAGACCTATGGCCACACCTTC.

This clonotype was recorded many times. The chain links TRBV19 to TRBJ2-7; unclear D gene. The V gene's germline CDR1 is LNHDA and CDR2 SQIVND (reference sequence). The CDR3 runs to 14 residues. Trimming took off 3 bases at V and 1 base at J, with 10 bases between the two ends. This CDR3 reads CASSIGRFSYEQYF. DNA for the CDR3: TGTGCCAGTAGTATCGGCAGGTTTTCCTACGAGCAGTACTTC.

This clonotype has at least ten counts. The chain is built from TRBV4-2 and TRBJ2-3; 8 nucleotides line up with TRBD2. Germline-derived CDR1 and CDR2 are LGHNA and YNFKEQ. After removal of 4 bases from V and 4 bases from J, the junction contained 7 bases not matched to a gene. This CDR3 contains 15 residues. The CDR3 loop is CASSPGTSEADTQYF. The CDR3 DNA reads TGTGCCAGCAGCCCAGGGACTAGTGAGGCAGATACGCAGTATTTT.

Of note for this clonotype: A much larger clone sits a single nucleotide away, making a read error possible. This chain connects TRBV4-2 to TRBJ2-2; TRBD2 aligns across 10 bases. Looked up from germline, CDR1 is LGHNA and CDR2 is YNFKEQ. There are 15 residues in the CDR3. This chain's CDR3 is CAGSLGLAATGELFF. CDR3 sequence (DNA): TGTGCCGGCAGCCTCGGACTAGCGGCTACCGGGGAGCTGTTTTTT.

The chain joins TRBV6-5 to TRBJ2-3, with 8 nucleotides matching TRBD1. V trimming: 10 bases; J trimming: 5 bases; junction bases outside the gene matches: 14. CDR1 and CDR2 from the germline V gene are MNHEY and SVGAGI. The CDR3 contains 15 residues. The CDR3 DNA is TGTGCCACCGAGGCAGACAGGGGATTGAGAGATACGCAGTATTTT. It is translated as CATEADRGLRDTQYF.

Many counts were recorded for this clonotype. The chain uses TRBV7-8 and TRBJ2-1; D is unclear. Germline V lookup: CDR1 SGHVS, CDR2 FQNEAQ. V was cut by 3 bases and J by 0 bases, with 9 bases left in between. The CDR3 spans 15 residues. The CDR3 region is CASSLSERSYNEQFF. The CDR3 DNA reads as TGTGCCAGCAGCTTGTCTGAACGCTCCTACAATGAGCAGTTCTTC. Together with reference TRBV7-8 and TRBJ2-1, the CDR3 gives the full variable domain: GAGVSQSPRYKVAKRGQDVALRCDPISGHVSLFWYQQALGQGPEFLTYFQNEAQLDKSGLPSDRFFAERPEGSVSTLKIQRTQQEDSAVYLCASSLSERSYNEQFFGPGTRLTVL.

Many counts were recorded for this clonotype. This chain links TRBV11-3 with TRBJ1-4; D ambiguous. The CDR3 totals 12 residues. Trimming took 0 bases from V and 6 from J, leaving 2 bases between them. Germline V CDR1 and CDR2: SGHNT, YENEEA. Here the CDR3 reads CASSLDYEKLFF. The CDR3 nucleotides read TGTGCCAGCAGCTTAGATTATGAAAAACTGTTTTTT.

Note on this clonotype: A much larger clone differs by one base, so this may be a read error. The V gene is TRBV7-9, the J gene TRBJ2-3; TRBD2 is a possible D gene (6 bases). Germline CDR1 and CDR2: SEHNR and FQNEAQ (reference sequence). The CDR3 is made up of 16 amino acids. The CDR3: CASNLPAVADTDTQYF. The CDR3 coding sequence is TGTGCCAGCAACTTACCTGCGGTAGCGGACACAGATACGCAGTATTTT.

The CDR3 region is CASSQDRSGNTIYF. CDR3 DNA: TGTGCCAGCAGCCAAGACAGATCTGGAAACACCATATATTTT. The gene calls are TRBV7-2 and TRBJ1-3; maybe TRBD1 (5 bases). Germline-derived CDR1 and CDR2 are SGHTA and FQGNSA. Between the trimmed V and J ends, which lost 5 bases and 1 base, there was a span of 9 bases. CDR3 length equals 14 residues. Full variable domain (missing parts from reference TRBV7-2 and TRBJ1-3): GAGVSQSPSNKVTEKGKDVELRCDPISGHTALYWYRQSLGQGLEFLIYFQGNSAPDKSGLPSDRFSAERTGGSVSTLTIQRTQQEDSAVYLCASSQDRSGNTIYFGEGSWLTVV.